These T cell receptor beta chains were read from a single sample in a study of T cells in localized non-small cell lung cancer. Sequencing used immunoSEQ multiplex PCR; TCRdb keeps in-frame clones, though not all of them. Among 90,000 to 100,000 clones, approximately 91% were seen once, and the ten largest hold roughly 4.3%. This material consisted of PBMCs, taken before any cancer treatment. Receptors were obtained from a woman aged 35 to 70 with stage II squamous cell lung carcinoma. CDR3s include the opening cysteine and the closing phenylalanine or tryptophan. A D gene is named only where the DNA matches it firmly. The listing skips clone size in some rows; elsewhere it reads once, few, many or a size class.

.	TRBV14	.	TRBJ1-2	CASSQDVGGYTF	TGTGCCAGCAGCCAAGATGTCGGGGGCTACACCTTC
TRBD2	TRBV11-2	few	TRBJ2-1	CASTGTSGNRNEQFF	TGTGCCAGCACCGGGACTAGCGGGAACCGCAATGAGCAGTTCTTC
TRBD1	TRBV19	.	TRBJ1-1	CASSIRTGAMNTEAFF	TGTGCCAGTAGTATAAGGACAGGGGCGATGAACACTGAAGCTTTCTTT
.	TRBV28	.	TRBJ1-4	CASSLGPTGTGEKLFF	TGTGCCAGCAGCCTAGGGCCTACAGGGACGGGTGAAAAACTGTTTTTT
TRBD1	TRBV11-2	.	TRBJ1-2	CASSPLRGRTDGYTF	TGTGCCAGCAGCCCGCTCAGGGGGCGCACGGATGGCTACACCTTC
.	TRBV27	.	TRBJ2-2	CASSWGPYAGELFF	TGTGCCAGCAGTTGGGGGCCTTACGCCGGGGAGCTGTTTTTT
.	TRBV10-3	once	TRBJ1-2	CAISDPRRQGYGYTF	TGTGCCATCAGTGACCCCAGGCGGCAAGGGTATGGCTACACCTTC
.	TRBV19	.	TRBJ1-5	CAAKRGALTSNQPQHF	TGTGCCGCCAAGAGGGGGGCTTTAACTAGCAATCAGCCCCAGCATTTT
TRBD1	TRBV5-4	.	TRBJ1-2	CASRWGDSYGYTF	TGTGCCAGCAGATGGGGGGACAGTTATGGCTACACCTTC
.	TRBV19	.	TRBJ1-3	CASSATGGNTIYF	TGTGCCAGTAGTGCCACAGGGGGAAACACCATATATTTT
.	TRBV7-7	.	TRBJ2-3	CASSLARTDTQYF	TGTGCTAGCAGCTTAGCGAGAACGGATACGCAGTATTTT
TRBD2	TRBV10-3	.	TRBJ2-3	CAISLFSGRSSTDTQYF	TGTGCCATCAGCCTCTTTAGCGGGAGGTCTAGCACAGATACGCAGTATTTT
.	TRBV7-9	.	TRBJ1-6	CASSPLQPTPLHF	TGTGCCAGCAGCCCCCTACAGCCGACACCCCTCCACTTT
TRBD1	TRBV2	.	TRBJ1-3	CASSDGTGGSSGNTIYF	TGTGCCAGCAGTGACGGGACAGGGGGATCCTCTGGAAACACCATATATTTT
.	TRBV27	.	TRBJ1-4	CASSLGRGGEKLFF	TGTGCCAGCAGTTTAGGAAGGGGAGGCGAAAAACTGTTTTTT
.	TRBV6-5	.	TRBJ2-5	CASSYSRSSRETQYF	TGTGCCAGCAGTTACTCGAGGTCCAGTAGAGAGACCCAGTACTTC
.	TRBV19	once	TRBJ2-7	CASKEGGAPYEQYF	TGTGCCAGTAAGGAAGGGGGGGCACCCTACGAGCAGTACTTC
.	TRBV30	once	TRBJ2-7	CAWSPRPESSYEQYF	TGTGCCTGGAGTCCACGTCCGGAAAGCTCCTACGAGCAGTACTTC
TRBD1	TRBV19	.	TRBJ2-4	CASSKDRRQGKDIQYF	TGTGCCAGTAGTAAGGACAGGCGACAGGGAAAGGACATTCAGTACTTC
.	TRBV10-3	.	TRBJ1-2	CAISDQQGIRNYGYTF	TGTGCCATCAGTGATCAACAGGGAATCCGGAACTATGGCTACACCTTC
.	TRBV6-6	.	TRBJ1-2	CASSSLKGVNYGYTF	TGTGCCAGCAGTTCGCTGAAAGGGGTTAACTATGGCTACACCTTC
.	TRBV28	.	TRBJ2-7	CASSLYHEPASEQYF	TGTGCCAGCAGTTTGTACCATGAGCCAGCCAGCGAGCAGTACTTC
TRBD2	TRBV28	.	TRBJ2-5	CASSPSAGGPRAQYF	TGTGCCAGCAGTCCATCGGCGGGGGGCCCACGGGCCCAGTACTTC
.	TRBV28	.	TRBJ2-3	CASSYQTGTDTQYF	TGTGCCAGCAGTTATCAGACTGGCACAGATACGCAGTATTTT
TRBD1	TRBV7-8	.	TRBJ2-2	CASSPGQGNTGELFF	TGTGCCAGCAGCCCTGGACAGGGGAACACCGGGGAGCTGTTTTTT
TRBD1	TRBV5-1	.	TRBJ2-5	CASSTYRGDQETQYF	TGCGCCAGCAGCACCTACAGGGGCGACCAAGAGACCCAGTACTTC
TRBD2	TRBV5-1	.	TRBJ2-7	CASSGVGGRLSYEQYF	TGCGCCAGCAGCGGGGTAGGCGGGAGATTGTCTTACGAGCAGTACTTC
.	TRBV29-1	once	TRBJ1-1	CSVLQRTWSEAFF	TGCAGCGTCCTACAGCGGACATGGTCTGAAGCTTTCTTT
TRBD1	TRBV10-1	once	TRBJ2-7	CASSESPGGYEQYF	TGCGCCAGCAGTGAGTCGCCAGGGGGATACGAGCAGTACTTC
TRBD1	TRBV15	.	TRBJ1-5	CATSRSPGQGVDQPQHF	TGTGCCACCAGCAGATCCCCTGGACAGGGGGTGGATCAGCCCCAGCATTTT
.	TRBV19	.	TRBJ1-5	CASSIEGRSQPQHF	TGTGCCAGTAGTATAGAGGGGCGAAGTCAGCCCCAGCATTTT
.	TRBV5-1	once	TRBJ1-1	CASSSTGGSANTEAFF	TGCGCCAGCAGCTCTACTGGGGGGTCGGCAAACACTGAAGCTTTCTTT
.	TRBV6-6	.	TRBJ2-1	CASGQSAYNEQFF	TGTGCCAGTGGACAGTCTGCCTACAATGAGCAGTTCTTC
TRBD1	TRBV29-1	.	TRBJ1-1	CSVEGQRNTEAFF	TGCAGCGTTGAGGGACAGAGGAACACTGAAGCTTTCTTT
TRBD1	TRBV5-6	.	TRBJ1-5	CASSLRQGLNQPQHF	TGTGCCAGCAGCTTAAGACAGGGCCTCAATCAGCCCCAGCATTTT
.	TRBV2	.	TRBJ1-4	CASSFGTENEKLFF	TGTGCCAGCAGCTTTGGAACAGAGAATGAAAAACTGTTTTTT
.	TRBV19	.	TRBJ2-7	CASSSGTPFEQYF	TGTGCCAGTAGCTCCGGGACCCCTTTCGAGCAGTACTTC
.	TRBV5-5	.	TRBJ2-3	CASSPTLDTQYF	TGTGCCAGCAGCCCCACTTTGGATACGCAGTATTTT
.	TRBV21-1	.	TRBJ1-4	CASSKGQGENEKLFF	TGTGCCAGCAGCAAAGGACAGGGGGAAAATGAAAAACTGTTTTTT
.	TRBV28	.	TRBJ1-4	CASSPGTLNQPNANEKLFF	TGTGCCAGCAGTCCTGGGACGCTGAACCAACCAAACGCTAATGAAAAACTGTTTTTT
.	TRBV5-1	.	TRBJ2-5	CASSLSGAQETQYF	TGCGCCAGCAGCTTGTCCGGGGCCCAAGAGACCCAGTACTTC
.	TRBV25-1	.	TRBJ1-1	CASSEFGRNTEAFF	TGTGCCAGCAGTGAATTTGGACGGAACACTGAAGCTTTCTTT
.	TRBV28	.	TRBJ1-2	CASSATATNYGYTF	TGTGCCAGCAGCGCAACCGCGACTAACTATGGCTACACCTTC
TRBD1	TRBV28	.	TRBJ2-7	CASSGAGTDSYEQYF	TGTGCCAGCAGTGGAGCCGGGACAGACTCCTACGAGCAGTACTTC
TRBD2	TRBV19	.	TRBJ2-1	CASSLDLLAGGQNEQFF	TGTGCCAGTAGTCTCGACCTACTAGCGGGGGGGCAGAATGAGCAGTTCTTC